This T cell receptor (beta chain) was sequenced during a study of Graves' ophthalmopathy and Graves' hyperthyroidism. Scientists amplified the TCR beta CDR3 regions from RNA transcripts. First-round RT-PCR employed HTBI primers, with a second-round multiplex PCR after it. Each CDR3 protein is one row after TCRdb ran MiXCR on the multiplex PCR reads. The sample has roughly 1.1 million distinct CDR3 sequences, about 40% seen once; the top ten hold 11%. This CDR3 contains 15 residues. Trimming removed 6 bases from V and 1 base from J, with 12 bases in between. The sequenced sample was peripheral blood or thyroid tissue (not recorded which). The chain carries TRBV12-3 or TRBV12-4 and TRBJ2-2, with D possibly matching TRBD2 (6 bases). The clonotype comes from an adult man with Graves' hyperthyroidism. DNA of the CDR3: TGTGCCAGCAGACGGCCTAGCGAGAACACCGGGGAGCTGTTTTTT. Amino acid sequence: CASRRPSENTGELFF.